This T cell receptor (beta chain) was recovered during a study of T cell changes during pregnancy in multiple sclerosis. A single count supports this clone. Sequencing used immunoSEQ multiplex PCR; TCRdb keeps in-frame clones, though not all of them. The sample lists about 83,000 clones, about 90% occurring once. The ends were cut back, 7 bases at V and 2 bases at J, with 15 bases in the middle. Germline values: CDR1 SQVTM, CDR2 ANQGSEA. There are 14 residues in the CDR3. The receptor was derived from a female donor in good health, serving as a control in a pregnancy study. Some clones in this sample may be carry-over from other donors' samples. The chain combines TRBV29-1 with TRBJ2-1; a weak D match, TRBD1 (5 bases). The specimen comprised PBMCs, sampled in the first trimester of pregnancy. The CDR3 DNA reads as TGCAGCGCACACAGCAGGGCGACCTACAATGAGCAGTTCTTC. Translation: CSAHSRATYNEQFF.